These T cell receptor beta chains were read from a single sample in a study of blood T cells in healthy people across ages. TCRdb re-derived calls from the 5' RACE reads in MiXCR, one entry per CDR3 protein. The data show 750,000 to 850,000 distinct CDR3 sequences, around 25% seen once. The data also belong to a second study, concerning T cells of mothers and their children.

Sequenced input: blood. The receptor source for this set is a boy between 10 and 17 years old in good health. Each CDR3 is given with its conserved first and last residue. The D gene is left open where the match is weak. The size of a clone is reported for some rows only, either as once, few or many, or as a class for expanded clones.

d_gene	v_gene	abundance	j_gene	CDR3nt	CDR3aa
NA	TRBV7-2	many	TRBJ2-1	TGTGCCAGCAGCTTAGCCCAGGGGGGGCATGAGCAGTTCTTC	CASSLAQGGHEQFF
TRBD2	TRBV29-1	few	TRBJ2-5	TGCAGCGTAGTGGGACTAGCGGGGCTTCTACTTCAAGAGACCCAGTACTTC	CSVVGLAGLLLQETQYF
TRBD1	TRBV29-1	NA	TRBJ2-1	TGCAGCGTAGACGCCCGGGGACAGGGGTTGAATGAGCAGTTCTTC	CSVDARGQGLNEQFF
NA	TRBV27	few	TRBJ2-1	TGTGCCAGCAGTTTTTTGACAGCTATCAACAATGAGCAGTTCTTC	CASSFLTAINNEQFF
NA	TRBV6-2/TRBV6-3	NA	TRBJ2-1	TGTGCCAGCAGCTACAGGCGGGACAATGAGCAGTTCTTC	CASSYRRDNEQFF
NA	TRBV7-2	few	TRBJ2-5	TGTGCCAGCAGCTCCGTTTTGGGAGGAGGAGTCCGGGAGACCCAGTACTTC	CASSSVLGGGVRETQYF
NA	TRBV6-5	NA	TRBJ1-2	TGTGCCAGCAGTCACCCGGACAGATTTGTAGATGGCTACACCTTC	CASSHPDRFVDGYTF
TRBD1	TRBV7-9	few	TRBJ1-1	TGTGCCAGCAGCTTACTCGGACAGGGGAACACTGAAGCTTTCTTT	CASSLLGQGNTEAFF
NA	TRBV5-6	few	TRBJ2-1	TGTGCCAGCAGCCCCGGGGGAGCTAGCGTGTCCTACAATGAGCAGTTCTTC	CASSPGGASVSYNEQFF
NA	TRBV30	NA	TRBJ2-7	TGTGCCTGGAAGCCCGGCGGATTCTACGAGCAGTACTTC	CAWKPGGFYEQYF
NA	TRBV20-1	NA	TRBJ1-1	TGCAGTGCTAGGGGCAAGAGCACTGAAGCTTTCTTT	CSARGKSTEAFF
NA	TRBV4-2	NA	TRBJ2-1	TGTGCCAGCAGCCCACGAGTTAGCGGAAACAATGAGCAGTTCTTC	CASSPRVSGNNEQFF
NA	TRBV6-4	NA	TRBJ1-1	TGTGCCAGCCGGGGCCTTCGGAACACTGAAGCTTTCTTT	CASRGLRNTEAFF
NA	TRBV6-2/TRBV6-3	NA	TRBJ2-3	TGTGCCAGCAGTTACTCGGGTGGAAATACGCAGTATTTT	CASSYSGGNTQYF
NA	TRBV10-3	once	TRBJ1-2	TGTGCCATCAGTGACATCGGGAGTCGAGACTATGGCTACACCTTC	CAISDIGSRDYGYTF
TRBD1	TRBV7-9	NA	TRBJ1-4	TGTGCCAGCAGCGACAGGGTTGGCACTAATGAAAAACTGTCTTTT	CASSDRVGTNEKLSF
NA	TRBV18	few	TRBJ2-6	TGTGCCAGCTCACCACAGGGCGTCCTCTCTGGGGCCAACGTCCTGACTTTC	CASSPQGVLSGANVLTF
TRBD1	TRBV14	NA	TRBJ1-2	TGTGCCAGCAGCCAACTCGGGACAGGGAAGGATGGCTACACCTTC	CASSQLGTGKDGYTF
NA	TRBV9	NA	TRBJ2-7	TGTGCCAGCAGCGTAGCTCTCGACTCCTACGAGCAGTACTTC	CASSVALDSYEQYF
NA	TRBV4-1	few	TRBJ2-5	TGCGCCAGCAGCCAAGGATTTGGGGGCGTCCAAGAGACCCAGTACTTC	CASSQGFGGVQETQYF
TRBD1	TRBV20-1	NA	TRBJ1-5	TGCAGTGCAAATTACAGACAGGGGGAAGATCAGCCCCAGCATTTT	CSANYRQGEDQPQHF
NA	TRBV12-3/TRBV12-4	few	TRBJ1-1	TGTGCCAGCAACGCGGCGAGTGTATCGAACACTGAAGCTTTCTTT	CASNAASVSNTEAFF
NA	TRBV19	NA	TRBJ1-2	TGTGCCACATGTGATAGGGCCCCCTATGGCTACACCTTC	CATCDRAPYGYTF
TRBD1	TRBV11-1	NA	TRBJ1-1	TGTGCCAGCAGCTCCCTGGACAGGGTGGACACTGAAGCTTTCTTT	CASSSLDRVDTEAFF
TRBD1	TRBV28	NA	TRBJ2-7	TGTGCCAGCAGGCGCCGGGACAGGGGCGCCCACGAGCAGTACTTC	CASRRRDRGAHEQYF
TRBD2	TRBV20-1	few	TRBJ2-7	TGCAGTGCCCGGGGCCTTCCTAGCGGGAGCTCCTACGAGCAGTACTTC	CSARGLPSGSSYEQYF
NA	TRBV7-2	NA	TRBJ2-7	TGTGCCAGCAGCCCCCTGTTTGGGCAGGGAGTGTTCTCCTACGAGCAGTACTTC	CASSPLFGQGVFSYEQYF
TRBD1	TRBV12-3/TRBV12-4	few	TRBJ1-1	TGTGCCAGCAGTTTGACAGGGGGAGTGGTGAACACTGAAGCTTTCTTT	CASSLTGGVVNTEAFF
TRBD2	TRBV28	few	TRBJ2-1	TGTGCCAGCAGCCCCGGGGGGACTAGTAAGAATGAGCAGTTCTTC	CASSPGGTSKNEQFF
NA	TRBV21-1	NA	TRBJ2-2	TGTGCCAGCAGCAAAGCAGAGGGATCTGTCACCGGGGAGCTGTTTTTT	CASSKAEGSVTGELFF
TRBD2	TRBV20-1	NA	TRBJ2-5	TGCAGTGTCAGAGGACTAGCGGGTCAAGAGACCCAGTACTTC	CSVRGLAGQETQYF
TRBD1	TRBV27	NA	TRBJ1-2	TGTGCCAGCGCCCGGACAGGGAATTTGGGAGGCTACACCTTC	CASARTGNLGGYTF
NA	TRBV11-2	few	TRBJ2-7	TGTGCCAGCAGCTCCCCCTGGGGCTACGAGCAGTACTTC	CASSSPWGYEQYF
TRBD1	TRBV6-5	NA	TRBJ2-7	TGTGCCAGCAGTATGTACAGGGGCGCCTACGAGCAGTACTTC	CASSMYRGAYEQYF
TRBD2	TRBV20-1	NA	TRBJ2-1	TGCAGTGCTAGAGGGACTAGCGGGGGACCTGAGCAGTTCTTC	CSARGTSGGPEQFF
TRBD2	TRBV4-2	NA	TRBJ2-3	TGTGCCAGCAGCCAAGATGGGGAGGGGCTTTCTACGCAGTATTTT	CASSQDGEGLSTQYF
NA	TRBV19	NA	TRBJ2-6	TGTGCCAGTAGTATGGGGGTGCCTGGGGCCAACGTCCTGACTTTC	CASSMGVPGANVLTF
NA	TRBV7-9	NA	TRBJ1-1	TGTGCCAGCAGCTTACCCCCTAAGAACACTGAAGCTTTCTTT	CASSLPPKNTEAFF
NA	TRBV6-5	NA	TRBJ1-2	TGTGACAGCAGTTACGGGGGGGCGGGCTATGGCTACACCTTC	CDSSYGGAGYGYTF
NA	TRBV25-1	few	TRBJ2-7	TGTGCCAGCAGTACGAAGACCCGGCCCTACGAGCAGTACTTC	CASSTKTRPYEQYF
TRBD2	TRBV7-2	NA	TRBJ2-2	TGTGCCAGCAGCAGGGGACTAGCGGGACCCCCCGGGGAGCTGTTTTTT	CASSRGLAGPPGELFF
NA	TRBV9	many	TRBJ2-6	TGTGCCAGCAGCGTCCAGGGAGCGGGTGGGGCCAACGTCCTGACTTTC	CASSVQGAGGANVLTF
TRBD1	TRBV12-3/TRBV12-4	few	TRBJ2-4	TGTGCCAGCAGGTCACAGGGGCTCGCCAAAAACATTCAGTACTTC	CASRSQGLAKNIQYF
NA	TRBV5-1	NA	TRBJ1-6	TGCGCCAGCAGTCAGCCGGGTGACGGTTCACCCCTCCACTTT	CASSQPGDGSPLHF
NA	TRBV27	NA	TRBJ1-6	TGTGCCAGCAGTTGGGACTTGAATTCACCCCTCCACTTT	CASSWDLNSPLHF
NA	TRBV7-9	few	TRBJ2-4	TGTGCCAGCAGCTACCCCGCCAACATTCAGTACTTC	CASSYPANIQYF
TRBD2	TRBV28	few	TRBJ2-7	TGTGCCAGCAGGGGCGGGAGGGAGTACGAGCAGTACTTC	CASRGGREYEQYF
NA	TRBV29-1	NA	TRBJ2-3	TGCAGCGTTGAAGATAGGACAGAGATCACAGATACGCAGTATTTT	CSVEDRTEITDTQYF
NA	TRBV24-1	NA	TRBJ1-4	TGTGCCACCAGTGATTCCGGAACTCAACAGGGTTACTCGGTTGAAAAACTGTTTTTT	CATSDSGTQQGYSVEKLFF
NA	TRBV7-2	NA	TRBJ1-2	TGTGCCAGCAGCTTCGGAGAGTATTATGGCTACACCTTC	CASSFGEYYGYTF
NA	TRBV30	NA	TRBJ2-1	TGTGCCTGGGCCGGACGGGATTACAATGAGCAGTTCTTC	CAWAGRDYNEQFF
NA	TRBV29-1	few	TRBJ2-5	TGCAGCGTTGAGTTAGCAACAGGCGGAGAGACCCAGTACTTC	CSVELATGGETQYF
TRBD1	TRBV6-2/TRBV6-3	NA	TRBJ2-5	TGTGCCAGCAGTTACGGGGACAGGGACGAGACCCAGTACTTC	CASSYGDRDETQYF
NA	TRBV20-1	few	TRBJ1-2	TGCAGTGCCTTGGACCCAGAGGACTATGGCTACACCTTC	CSALDPEDYGYTF